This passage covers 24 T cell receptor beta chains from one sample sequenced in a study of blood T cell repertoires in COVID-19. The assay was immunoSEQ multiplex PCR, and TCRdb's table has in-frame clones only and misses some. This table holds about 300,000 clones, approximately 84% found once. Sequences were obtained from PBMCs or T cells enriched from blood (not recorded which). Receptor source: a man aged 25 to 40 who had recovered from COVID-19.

This CDR3 reads CASSMFQGRREKLFF. DNA for the CDR3: TGTGCCAGTAGTATGTTTCAGGGGAGAAGAGAAAAACTGTTTTTT. The chain employs TRBV19 and TRBJ1-4; a possible D gene is TRBD1 (6 bases). Germline values: CDR1 LNHDA, CDR2 SQIVND (reference sequence). The CDR3 totals 15 residues. V lost 3 bases and J lost 8, with 16 bases in between.

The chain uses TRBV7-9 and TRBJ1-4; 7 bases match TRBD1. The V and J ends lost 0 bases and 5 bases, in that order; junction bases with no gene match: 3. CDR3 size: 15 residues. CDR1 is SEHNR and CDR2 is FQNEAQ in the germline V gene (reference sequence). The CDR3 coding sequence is TGTGCCAGCAGCTTAGCGCAGGGACAGAATGAAAAACTGTTTTTT. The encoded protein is CASSLAQGQNEKLFF.

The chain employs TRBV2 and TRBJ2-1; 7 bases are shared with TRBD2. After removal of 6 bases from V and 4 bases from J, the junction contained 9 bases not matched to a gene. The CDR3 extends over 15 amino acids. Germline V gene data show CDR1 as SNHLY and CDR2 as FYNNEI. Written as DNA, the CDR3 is TGTGCCAGCAGGGGGCGGGGGATCGTTTACAATGAGCAGTTCTTC. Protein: CASRGRGIVYNEQFF.

The CDR3 nucleotides are TGTGCCAGCAGTTCCCCCCGGACAAGGGGTGAGACCCAGTACTTC. This sequence encodes CASSSPRTRGETQYF. The V gene is TRBV6-5, the J gene TRBJ2-5; TRBD1 is a possible D gene (5 bases). Trimming took off 4 bases at V and 5 bases at J, with 17 bases between the two ends. The CDR3 has 15 amino acids. Looked up from germline, CDR1 is MNHEY and CDR2 is SVGAGI.

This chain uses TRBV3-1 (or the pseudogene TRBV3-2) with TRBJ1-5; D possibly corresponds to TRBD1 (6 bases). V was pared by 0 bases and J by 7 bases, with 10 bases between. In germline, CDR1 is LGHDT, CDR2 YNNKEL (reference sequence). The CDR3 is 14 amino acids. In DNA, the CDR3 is TGTGCCAGCAGCCAAGATATGGGGGCCCAGCCCCAGCATTTT. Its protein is CASSQDMGAQPQHF.

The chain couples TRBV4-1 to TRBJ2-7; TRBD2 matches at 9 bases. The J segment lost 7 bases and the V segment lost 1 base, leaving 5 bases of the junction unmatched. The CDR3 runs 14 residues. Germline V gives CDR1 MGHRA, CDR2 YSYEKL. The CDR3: CASSQALAGNEQYF. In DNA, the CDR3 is TGCGCCAGCAGCCAAGCCCTAGCGGGAAATGAGCAGTACTTC.

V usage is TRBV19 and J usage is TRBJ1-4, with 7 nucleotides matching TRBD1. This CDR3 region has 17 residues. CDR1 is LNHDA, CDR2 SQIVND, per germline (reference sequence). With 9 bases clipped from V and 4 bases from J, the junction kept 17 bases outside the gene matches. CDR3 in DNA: TGTGCCAGCCGACAGGGCCGAATAACCGCTTATAATGAAAAACTGTTTTTT. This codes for CASRQGRITAYNEKLFF.

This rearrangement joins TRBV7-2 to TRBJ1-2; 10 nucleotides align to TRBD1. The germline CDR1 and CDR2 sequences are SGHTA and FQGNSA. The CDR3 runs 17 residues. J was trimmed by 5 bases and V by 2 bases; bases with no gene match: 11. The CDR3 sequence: CASSLLPGTGVEYGYTF. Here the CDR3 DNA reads TGTGCCAGCAGCTTACTCCCCGGGACAGGGGTCGAGTATGGCTACACCTTC.

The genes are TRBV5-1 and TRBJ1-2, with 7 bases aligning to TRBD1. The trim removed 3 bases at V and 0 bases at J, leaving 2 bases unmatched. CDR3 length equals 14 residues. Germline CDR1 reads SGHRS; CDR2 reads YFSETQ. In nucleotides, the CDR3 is TGCGCCAGCAGCTGGGACAGATCTAACTATGGCTACACCTTC. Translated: CASSWDRSNYGYTF.

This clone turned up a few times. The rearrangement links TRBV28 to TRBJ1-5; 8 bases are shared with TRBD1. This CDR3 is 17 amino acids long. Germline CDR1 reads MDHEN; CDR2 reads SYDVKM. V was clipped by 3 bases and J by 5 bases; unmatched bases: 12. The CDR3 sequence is CASSFHFPQQGDQPQHF. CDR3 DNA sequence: TGTGCCAGCAGTTTCCATTTCCCCCAACAGGGGGATCAGCCCCAGCATTTT. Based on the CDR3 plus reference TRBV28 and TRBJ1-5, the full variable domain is DVKVTQSSRYLVKRTGEKVFLECVQDMDHENMFWYRQDPGLGLRLIYFSYDVKMKEKGDIPEGYSVSREKKERFSLILESASTNQTSMYLCASSFHFPQQGDQPQHFGDGTRLSIL.

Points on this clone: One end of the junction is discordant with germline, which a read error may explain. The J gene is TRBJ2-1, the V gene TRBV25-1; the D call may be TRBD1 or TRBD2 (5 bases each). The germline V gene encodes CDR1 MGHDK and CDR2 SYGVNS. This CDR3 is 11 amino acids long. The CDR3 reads CASGDSGEQFF. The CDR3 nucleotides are TGTGCCAGCGGTGACAGCGGTGAGCAGTTCTTC.

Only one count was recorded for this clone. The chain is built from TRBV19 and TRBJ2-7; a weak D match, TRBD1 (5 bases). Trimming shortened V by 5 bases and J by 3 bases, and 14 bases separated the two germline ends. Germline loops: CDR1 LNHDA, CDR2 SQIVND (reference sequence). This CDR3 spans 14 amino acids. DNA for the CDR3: TGTGCCAGTAGTCCGTCCAGGGATCACTACGAGCAGTACTTC. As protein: CASSPSRDHYEQYF.

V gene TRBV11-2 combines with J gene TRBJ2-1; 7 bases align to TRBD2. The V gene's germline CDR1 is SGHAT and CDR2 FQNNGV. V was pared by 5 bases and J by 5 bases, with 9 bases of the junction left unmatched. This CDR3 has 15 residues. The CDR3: CASSAHGTTDNEQFF. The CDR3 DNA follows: TGTGCCAGCAGCGCCCATGGGACTACCGACAATGAGCAGTTCTTC.

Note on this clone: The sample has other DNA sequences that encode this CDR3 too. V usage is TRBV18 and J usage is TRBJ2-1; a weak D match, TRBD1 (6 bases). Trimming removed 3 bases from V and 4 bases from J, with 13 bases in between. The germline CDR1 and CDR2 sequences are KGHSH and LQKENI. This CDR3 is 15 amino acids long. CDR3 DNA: TGTGCCAGCTCACCGGGACAAGGGGCTTACAATGAGCAGTTCTTC. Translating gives CASSPGQGAYNEQFF. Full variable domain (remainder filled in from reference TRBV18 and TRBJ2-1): NAGVMQNPRHLVRRRGQEARLRCSPMKGHSHVYWYRQLPEEGLKFMVYLQKENIIDESGMPKERFSAEFPKEGPSILRIQQVVRGDSAAYFCASSPGQGAYNEQFFGPGTRLTVL.

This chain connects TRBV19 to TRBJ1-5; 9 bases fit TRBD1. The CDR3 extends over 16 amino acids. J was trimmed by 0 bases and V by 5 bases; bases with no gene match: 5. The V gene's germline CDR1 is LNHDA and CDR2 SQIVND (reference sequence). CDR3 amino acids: CASSVGTGNSNQPQHF. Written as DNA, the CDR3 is TGTGCCAGTAGTGTGGGGACAGGGAATAGCAATCAGCCCCAGCATTTT. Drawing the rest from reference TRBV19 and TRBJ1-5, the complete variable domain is DGGITQSPKYLFRKEGQNVTLSCEQNLNHDAMYWYRQDPGQGLRLIYYSQIVNDFQKGDIAEGYSVSREKKESFPLTVTSAQKNPTAFYLCASSVGTGNSNQPQHFGDGTRLSIL.

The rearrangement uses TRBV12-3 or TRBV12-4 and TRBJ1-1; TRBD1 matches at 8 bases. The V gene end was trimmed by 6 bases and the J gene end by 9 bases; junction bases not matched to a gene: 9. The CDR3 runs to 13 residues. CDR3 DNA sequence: TGTGCCAGCAGGGTGGACAGGGAACACAAAGCTTTCTTT. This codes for CASRVDREHKAFF.

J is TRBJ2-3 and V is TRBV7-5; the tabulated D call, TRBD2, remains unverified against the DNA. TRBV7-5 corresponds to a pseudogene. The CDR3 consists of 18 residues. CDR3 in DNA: TGTGTCAGAAGCTTAGCCGGACTGCTAGCGGAGCTAACAGATACGCAGTATTTT. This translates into CVRSLAGLLAELTDTQYF.

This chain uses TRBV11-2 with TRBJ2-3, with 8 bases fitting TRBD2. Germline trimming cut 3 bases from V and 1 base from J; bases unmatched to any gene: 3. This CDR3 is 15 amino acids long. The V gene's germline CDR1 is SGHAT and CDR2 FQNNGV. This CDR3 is CASSFGGAGTDTQYF. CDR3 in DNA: TGTGCCAGCAGCTTCGGGGGGGCCGGCACAGATACGCAGTATTTT. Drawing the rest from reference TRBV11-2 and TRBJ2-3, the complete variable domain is EAGVAQSPRYKIIEKRQSVAFWCNPISGHATLYWYQQILGQGPKLLIQFQNNGVVDDSQLPKDRFSAERLKGVDSTLKIQPAKLEDSAVYLCASSFGGAGTDTQYFGPGTRLTVL.

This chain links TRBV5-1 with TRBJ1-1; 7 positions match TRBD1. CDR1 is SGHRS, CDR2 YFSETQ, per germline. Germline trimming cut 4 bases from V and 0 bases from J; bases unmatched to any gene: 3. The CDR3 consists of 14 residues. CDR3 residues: CASSPGGMNTEAFF. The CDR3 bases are TGCGCCAGCAGCCCAGGGGGTATGAACACTGAAGCTTTCTTT.

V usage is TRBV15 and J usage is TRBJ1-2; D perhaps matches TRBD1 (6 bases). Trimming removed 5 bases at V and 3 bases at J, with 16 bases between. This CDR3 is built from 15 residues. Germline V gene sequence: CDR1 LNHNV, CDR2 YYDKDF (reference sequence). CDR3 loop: CATSLGGEGDYGYTF. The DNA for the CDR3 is TGTGCCACCAGCCTAGGGGGGGAGGGGGACTATGGCTACACCTTC.

The CDR3: CAWSVLGGVTNEKLFF. DNA for the CDR3: TGTGCCTGGAGTGTACTCGGGGGGGTAACTAATGAAAAACTGTTTTTT. V gene TRBV30 combines with J gene TRBJ1-4, with TRBD1 as a possible D gene (5 bases). Germline V lookup: CDR1 GTSNPN, CDR2 SVGIG (reference sequence). The V end was cut by 0 bases, the J end by 1 base, with 12 bases between. The CDR3 is 16 residues long.

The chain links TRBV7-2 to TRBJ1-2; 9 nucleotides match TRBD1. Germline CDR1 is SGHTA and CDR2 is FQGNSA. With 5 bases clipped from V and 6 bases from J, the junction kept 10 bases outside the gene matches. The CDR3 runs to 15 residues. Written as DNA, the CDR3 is TGTGCCAGCAGCCATTTTCCGGACAGGGGCCATGGCTACACCTTC. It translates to CASSHFPDRGHGYTF.

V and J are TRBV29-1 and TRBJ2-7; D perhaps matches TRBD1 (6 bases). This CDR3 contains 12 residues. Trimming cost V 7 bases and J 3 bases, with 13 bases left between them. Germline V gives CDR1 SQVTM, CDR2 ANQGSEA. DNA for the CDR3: TGCAGCGCCCGGACAGAAATCTACGAGCAGTACTTC. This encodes CSARTEIYEQYF.

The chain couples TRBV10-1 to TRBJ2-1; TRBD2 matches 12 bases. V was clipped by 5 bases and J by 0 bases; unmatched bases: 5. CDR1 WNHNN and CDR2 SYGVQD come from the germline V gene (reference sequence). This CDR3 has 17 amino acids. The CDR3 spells CASSPQTSGSSYNEQFF. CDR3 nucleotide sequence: TGCGCCAGCAGTCCCCAGACTAGCGGGAGCTCCTACAATGAGCAGTTCTTC.